What follows are 14 T cell receptor beta chains derived from one specimen sequenced in a study of T cell repertoires in cytomegalovirus infection. TCRdb re-analysed the reads in MiXCR, keeping a single row per CDR3 protein. The table lists fewer than 200,000 distinct CDR3 sequences, approximately 20% of them singletons. Sequenced: PBMCs. Source of these receptors: a human donor in good health (CMV status not recorded). Some clones in this sample may be carry-over from other donors' samples.

V and J are TRBV15 and TRBJ1-1, with D unresolved. In germline, CDR1 is LNHNV, CDR2 YYDKDF (reference sequence). The CDR3 runs to 13 residues. V was trimmed by 3 bases and J by 1 base, leaving 6 bases between them. The CDR3 reads CATSRRENTEAFF. The CDR3, as DNA: TGTGCCACCAGCAGGAGGGAGAACACTGAAGCTTTCTTT.

This clonotype was observed a handful of times. This chain links TRBV28 with TRBJ2-1; 9 bases fit TRBD1. This CDR3 has 15 residues. Germline V gene data show CDR1 as MDHEN and CDR2 as SYDVKM. Trimming removed 6 bases from V and 4 bases from J; junction bases left unmatched: 7. The CDR3 reads CASRPGTGTYNEQFF. The CDR3 region has the DNA TGTGCCAGCAGGCCCGGGACAGGGACTTACAATGAGCAGTTCTTC.

This clonotype was counted between two and nine times. The rearrangement uses TRBV28 and TRBJ2-1; D is undetermined. The CDR3 sequence is 12 residues long. Per germline, CDR1 MDHEN and CDR2 SYDVKM. The chain's CDR3 is CASGLKHNEQFF. In DNA, the CDR3 is TGTGCTTCTGGCCTAAAGCACAATGAGCAGTTCTTC.

The V gene is TRBV12-3 or TRBV12-4, the J gene TRBJ1-6; D is possibly TRBD1 (6 bases). The CDR3 spans 15 residues. V lost 4 bases to trimming and J lost 10 bases, with 17 bases between them. The DNA of the CDR3 is TGTGCCAGCAGTTCGGGAGGGGGAAGAGGATCACCCCTCCACTTT. This sequence encodes CASSSGGGRGSPLHF.

This rearrangement joins TRBV4-1 to TRBJ2-7; 8 bases align to TRBD2. Germline-derived CDR1 and CDR2 are MGHRA and YSYEKL. This CDR3 comprises 17 residues. J was trimmed by 0 bases and V by 4 bases; bases with no gene match: 11. CDR3 residues: CASSPVPGGDSSYEQYF. As DNA, the CDR3 is TGCGCCAGCAGCCCAGTTCCCGGGGGGGATAGCTCCTACGAGCAGTACTTC.

This clonotype was detected ten times or more. The rearrangement links TRBV2 to TRBJ2-3; 11 bases match TRBD2. CDR1 is SNHLY, CDR2 FYNNEI, per germline. V lost 6 bases to trimming and J lost 4 bases; unmatched junction nucleotides: 3. The CDR3 spans 14 residues. The DNA of the CDR3 is TGTGCCAGCAGGGCGACTAGCGGGGCAGATACGCAGTATTTT. This gives the protein CASRATSGADTQYF.

This clonotype was picked up a small number of times. The chain employs TRBV18 and TRBJ2-1, with D uncertain. The germline V and J ends were trimmed by 4 bases and 8 bases, with 6 bases remaining between them. Germline loops: CDR1 KGHSH, CDR2 LQKENI. The CDR3 is 11 residues long. The CDR3 DNA follows: TGTGCCAGCTCACAAATTGATGAGCAGTTCTTC. It yields the protein CASSQIDEQFF.

V gene TRBV7-2 combines with J gene TRBJ2-3; 12 nucleotides line up with TRBD2. CDR3 length: 17 amino acids. The V and J ends lost 5 bases and 2 bases, in that order; junction bases with no gene match: 8. Per germline, CDR1 SGHTA and CDR2 FQGNSA. In nucleotides, the CDR3 is TGTGCCAGCAGCCTACGAGGACTAGCGGGGAACACAGATACGCAGTATTTT. Translated: CASSLRGLAGNTDTQYF. Based on the CDR3 plus reference TRBV7-2 and TRBJ2-3, the full variable domain is GAGVSQSPSNKVTEKGKDVELRCDPISGHTALYWYRQSLGQGLEFLIYFQGNSAPDKSGLPSDRFSAERTGGSVSTLTIQRTQQEDSAVYLCASSLRGLAGNTDTQYFGPGTRLTVL.

This clonotype was detected a few times. Written as DNA, the CDR3 is TGCGCCAGCAGCCAAGTTGGGGGTTGGACTGAAGCTTTCTTT. Protein product: CASSQVGGWTEAFF. The rearrangement links TRBV4-1 to TRBJ1-1; tentatively, D is TRBD1 (5 bases). V shed 1 base and J shed 5 bases, with 11 bases lying between them. This CDR3 is 14 amino acids long. Germline V CDR1 and CDR2: MGHRA, YSYEKL.

This clonotype has only a few counts. V usage is TRBV4-1 and J usage is TRBJ1-1; tentative D call: TRBD1 (5 bases). The ends were cut back, 0 bases at V and 5 bases at J, with 13 bases in the middle. Germline V CDR1 and CDR2: MGHRA, YSYEKL. This CDR3 region has 15 residues. CDR3 in DNA: TGCGCCAGCAGCCAAGAAGTGACGGGGGTAACTGAAGCTTTCTTT. It encodes CASSQEVTGVTEAFF.

Turning to this clonotype: The junction departs from the called germline gene at one end, perhaps through a read error. The V and J genes are TRBV6-1 and TRBJ2-4; 7 bases map to TRBD2. The CDR3 totals 16 residues. Germline loops: CDR1 MNHNS, CDR2 SASEGT. This CDR3 reads CTSRPTSLRAKNIQYF. CDR3 in DNA: TGTACCAGCAGACCGACTAGCTTAAGAGCCAAAAACATTCAGTACTTC.

This clonotype showed up many times. V and J are TRBV6-2 or TRBV6-3 and TRBJ2-7; D perhaps matches TRBD1 (6 bases). The germline CDR1 and CDR2 sequences are MNHEY and SVGEGT. The CDR3 sequence is 15 residues long. V lost 6 bases to trimming and J lost 1 base, with 16 bases between them. DNA for the CDR3: TGTGCCAGCAGACGAGCACAGGGAGCTTCCTACGAGCAGTACTTC. Amino acid sequence: CASRRAQGASYEQYF.

About this clonotype: A much more abundant neighbour one base away suggests this may be a read error. The chain joins TRBV7-2 to TRBJ2-1, with D possibly being TRBD2 (7 bases). The germline V gene encodes CDR1 SGHTA and CDR2 FQGNSA. The V and J ends lost 5 bases and 4 bases respectively, with 18 bases between them. The length of the CDR3 is 16 residues. For the CDR3, the DNA is TGTGCCAGCAGCCCCTACCAAGGGGGGGGATACAATGAGCAGTTCTTC. It specifies CASSPYQGGGYNEQFF.

In the case of this clonotype: An end of the junction differs from the germline gene, which may be a read error. This chain links TRBV5-4 with TRBJ1-1; 10 bases align to TRBD1. Germline V CDR1 and CDR2: SGHNT, YYREEE (reference sequence). The CDR3 is 16 amino acids. CDR3 residues: CASSFRTGTGDTESFF. The DNA for the CDR3 is TGTGCCAGCAGCTTTAGGACCGGGACAGGGGACACTGAATCTTTCTTT.